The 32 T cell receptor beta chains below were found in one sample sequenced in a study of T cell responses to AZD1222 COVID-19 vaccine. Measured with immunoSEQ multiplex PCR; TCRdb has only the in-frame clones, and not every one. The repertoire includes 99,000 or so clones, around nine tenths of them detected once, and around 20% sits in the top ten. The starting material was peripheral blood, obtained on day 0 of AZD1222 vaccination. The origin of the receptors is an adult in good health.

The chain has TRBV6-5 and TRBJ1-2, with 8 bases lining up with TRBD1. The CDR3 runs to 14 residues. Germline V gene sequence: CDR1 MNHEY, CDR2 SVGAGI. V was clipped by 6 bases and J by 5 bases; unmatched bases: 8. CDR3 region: CASSRRDRHYGYTF. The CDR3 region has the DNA TGTGCCAGCAGCCGCCGGGACAGGCATTATGGCTACACCTTC.

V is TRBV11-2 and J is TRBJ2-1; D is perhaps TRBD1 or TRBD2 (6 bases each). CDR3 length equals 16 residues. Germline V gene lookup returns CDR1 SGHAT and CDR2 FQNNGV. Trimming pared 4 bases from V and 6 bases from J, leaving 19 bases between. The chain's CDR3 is CASSSSLKGGFNEQFF. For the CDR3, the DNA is TGTGCCAGCAGCTCCTCACTCAAGGGGGGTTTCAATGAGCAGTTCTTC.

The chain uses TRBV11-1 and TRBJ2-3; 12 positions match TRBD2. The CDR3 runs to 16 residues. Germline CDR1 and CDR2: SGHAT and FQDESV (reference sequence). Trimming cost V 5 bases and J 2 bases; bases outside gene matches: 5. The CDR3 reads CASSLRLAGVTDTQYF. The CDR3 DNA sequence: TGTGCCAGCAGCCTAAGACTAGCGGGAGTCACAGATACGCAGTATTTT.

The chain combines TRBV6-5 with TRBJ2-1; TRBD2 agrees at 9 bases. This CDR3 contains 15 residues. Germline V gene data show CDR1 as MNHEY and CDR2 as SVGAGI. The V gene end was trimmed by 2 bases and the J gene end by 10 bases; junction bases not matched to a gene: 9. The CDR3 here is CASSYGAGGVSEQFF. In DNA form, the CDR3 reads TGTGCCAGCAGTTACGGAGCGGGGGGAGTCTCCGAGCAGTTCTTC.

The CDR3 DNA is TGTGCCAGCAGCCCTGATTACAATGAGCAGTTCTTC. This encodes CASSPDYNEQFF. This sequence joins TRBV7-8 and TRBJ2-1; D uncertain. With 5 bases removed from V and 4 bases from J, the gap between germline ends came to 6 bases. CDR3 length: 12 amino acids. Per the germline V gene, CDR1 is SGHVS and CDR2 is FQNEAQ.

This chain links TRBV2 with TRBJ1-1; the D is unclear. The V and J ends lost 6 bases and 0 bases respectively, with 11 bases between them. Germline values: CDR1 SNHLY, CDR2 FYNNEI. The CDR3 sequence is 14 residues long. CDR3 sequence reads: CASSGDAMNTEAFF. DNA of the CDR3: TGTGCCAGCAGCGGAGACGCGATGAACACTGAAGCTTTCTTT.

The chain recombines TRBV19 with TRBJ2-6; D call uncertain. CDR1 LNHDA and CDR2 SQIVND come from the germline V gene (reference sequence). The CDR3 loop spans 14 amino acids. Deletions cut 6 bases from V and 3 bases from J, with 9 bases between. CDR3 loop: CASSSQVGANVLTF. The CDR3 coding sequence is TGTGCCAGTAGCTCCCAAGTTGGGGCCAACGTCCTGACTTTC.

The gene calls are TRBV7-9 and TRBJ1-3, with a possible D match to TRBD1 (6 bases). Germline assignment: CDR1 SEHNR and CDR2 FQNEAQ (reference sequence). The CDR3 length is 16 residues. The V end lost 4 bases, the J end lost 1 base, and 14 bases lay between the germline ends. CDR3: CASSSLRGPSGNTIYF. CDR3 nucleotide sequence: TGTGCCAGCAGCTCCCTCCGGGGGCCGTCTGGAAACACCATATATTTT.

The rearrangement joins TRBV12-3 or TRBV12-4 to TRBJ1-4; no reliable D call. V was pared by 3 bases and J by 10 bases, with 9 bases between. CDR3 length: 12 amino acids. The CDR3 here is CASSFLSRKLFF. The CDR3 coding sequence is TGTGCCAGCAGTTTTCTCTCCAGAAAACTGTTTTTT.

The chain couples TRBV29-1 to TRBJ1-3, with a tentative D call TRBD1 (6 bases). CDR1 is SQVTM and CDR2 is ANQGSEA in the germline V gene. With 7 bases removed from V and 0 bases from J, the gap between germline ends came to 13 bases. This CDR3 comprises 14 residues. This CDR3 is CSAQGSHSGNTIYF. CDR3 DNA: TGCAGCGCTCAGGGGTCACACTCTGGAAACACCATATATTTT.

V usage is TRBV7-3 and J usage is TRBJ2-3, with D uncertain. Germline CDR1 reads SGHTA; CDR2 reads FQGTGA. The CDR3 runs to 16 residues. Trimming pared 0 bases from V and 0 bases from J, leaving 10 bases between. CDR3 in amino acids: CASSLTGAPSTDTQYF. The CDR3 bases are TGTGCCAGCAGCTTAACGGGTGCCCCTAGCACAGATACGCAGTATTTT. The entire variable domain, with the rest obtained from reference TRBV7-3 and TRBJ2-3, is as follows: GAGVSQTPSNKVTEKGKYVELRCDPISGHTALYWYRQSLGQGPEFLIYFQGTGAADDSGLPNDRFFAVRPEGSVSTLKIQRTERGDSAVYLCASSLTGAPSTDTQYFGPGTRLTVL.

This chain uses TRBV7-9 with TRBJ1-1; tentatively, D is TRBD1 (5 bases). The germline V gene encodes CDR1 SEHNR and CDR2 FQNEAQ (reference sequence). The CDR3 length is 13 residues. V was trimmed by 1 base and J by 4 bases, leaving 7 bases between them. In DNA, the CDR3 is TGTGCCAGCAGCTTAGGGGGGAGCACTGAAGCTTTCTTT. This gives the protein CASSLGGSTEAFF.

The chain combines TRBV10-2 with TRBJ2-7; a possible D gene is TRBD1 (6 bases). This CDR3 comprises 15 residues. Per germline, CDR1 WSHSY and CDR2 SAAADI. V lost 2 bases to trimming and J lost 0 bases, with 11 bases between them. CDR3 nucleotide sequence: TGCGCCAGCAGTGAGGGGCAGGGGAGCTCCTACGAGCAGTACTTC. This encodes CASSEGQGSSYEQYF.

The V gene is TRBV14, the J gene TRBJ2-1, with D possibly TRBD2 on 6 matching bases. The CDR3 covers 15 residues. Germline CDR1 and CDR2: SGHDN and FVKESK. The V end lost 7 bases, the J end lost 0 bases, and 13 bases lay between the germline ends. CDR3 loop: CASTVGGSSYNEQFF. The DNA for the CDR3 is TGTGCCAGCACCGTGGGGGGATCCTCCTACAATGAGCAGTTCTTC.

CDR3 region: CASSQEGNTEAFF. DNA of the CDR3: TGTGCCAGCTCCCAGGAGGGGAACACTGAAGCTTTCTTT. This chain joins TRBV18 and TRBJ1-1; no clear D. Trimming pared 6 bases from V and 1 base from J, leaving 9 bases between. CDR1 KGHSH and CDR2 LQKENI come from the germline V gene. The CDR3 has 13 amino acids.

CDR3: CASSLAAAKREPQHF. CDR3 nucleotide sequence: TGTGCCAGCAGCTTGGCGGCAGCCAAAAGGGAGCCCCAGCATTTT. This chain uses TRBV5-6 with TRBJ1-5; no clear D gene. The CDR3 is made up of 15 amino acids. CDR1 and CDR2 from the germline V gene are SGHDT and YYEEEE. V was pared by 0 bases and J by 8 bases, with 15 bases between. Filled out from reference TRBV5-6 and TRBJ1-5, the complete variable domain reads DAGVTQSPTHLIKTRGQQVTLRCSPKSGHDTVSWYQQALGQGPQFIFQYYEEEERQRGNFPDRFSGHQFPNYSSELNVNALLLGDSALYLCASSLAAAKREPQHFGDGTRLSIL.

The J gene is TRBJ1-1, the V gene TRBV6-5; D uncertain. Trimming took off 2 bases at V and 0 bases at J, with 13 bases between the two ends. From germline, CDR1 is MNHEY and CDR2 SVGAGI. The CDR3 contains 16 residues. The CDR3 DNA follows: TGTGCCAGCAGTTACAACTTTTGGCGAATGAACACTGAAGCTTTCTTT. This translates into CASSYNFWRMNTEAFF.

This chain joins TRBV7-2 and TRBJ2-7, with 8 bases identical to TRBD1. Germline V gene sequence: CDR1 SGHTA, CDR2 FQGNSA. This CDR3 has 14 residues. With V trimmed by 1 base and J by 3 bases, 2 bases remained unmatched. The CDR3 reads CASSLGGQGYEQYF. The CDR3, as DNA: TGTGCCAGCAGCTTAGGAGGACAGGGCTACGAGCAGTACTTC.

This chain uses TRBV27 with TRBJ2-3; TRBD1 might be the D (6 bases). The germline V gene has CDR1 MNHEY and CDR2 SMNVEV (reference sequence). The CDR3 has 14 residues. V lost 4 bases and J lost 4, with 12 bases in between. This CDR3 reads CASSSSGAPDTQYF. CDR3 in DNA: TGTGCCAGCAGTTCGTCAGGGGCACCAGATACGCAGTATTTT.

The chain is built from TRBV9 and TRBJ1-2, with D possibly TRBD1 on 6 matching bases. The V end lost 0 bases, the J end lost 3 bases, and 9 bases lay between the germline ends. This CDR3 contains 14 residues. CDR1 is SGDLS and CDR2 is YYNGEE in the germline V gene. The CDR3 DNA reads TGTGCCAGCAGCGTAGTGGAGGGGGACTATGGCTACACCTTC. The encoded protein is CASSVVEGDYGYTF.

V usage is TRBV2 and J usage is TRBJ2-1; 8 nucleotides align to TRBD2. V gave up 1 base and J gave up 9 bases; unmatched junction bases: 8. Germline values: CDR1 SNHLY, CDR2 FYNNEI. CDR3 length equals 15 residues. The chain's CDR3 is CASSEVLAGKGEQFF. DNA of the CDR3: TGTGCCAGCAGTGAAGTTCTAGCGGGTAAGGGTGAGCAGTTCTTC.

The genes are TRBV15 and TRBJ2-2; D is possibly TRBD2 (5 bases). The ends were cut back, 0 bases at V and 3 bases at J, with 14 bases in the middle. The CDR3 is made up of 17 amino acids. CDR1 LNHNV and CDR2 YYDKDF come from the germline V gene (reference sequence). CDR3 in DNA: TGTGCCACCAGCAGAGATCGCGGAACCGGGGACACCGGGGAGCTGTTTTTT. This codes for CATSRDRGTGDTGELFF.

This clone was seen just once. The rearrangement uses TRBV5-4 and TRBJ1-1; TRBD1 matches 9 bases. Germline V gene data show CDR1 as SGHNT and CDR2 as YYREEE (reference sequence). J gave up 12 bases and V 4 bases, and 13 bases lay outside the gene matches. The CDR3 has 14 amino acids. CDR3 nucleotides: TGTGCCAGCAGCCTCACCGGAGACAGGGGGAAAACTTTCTTT. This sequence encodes CASSLTGDRGKTFF.

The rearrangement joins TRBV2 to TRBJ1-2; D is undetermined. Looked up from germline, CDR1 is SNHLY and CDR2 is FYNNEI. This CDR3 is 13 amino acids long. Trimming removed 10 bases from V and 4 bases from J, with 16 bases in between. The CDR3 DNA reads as TGTGCCATGAACCGGGAAGAATTCTATGGCTACACCTTC. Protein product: CAMNREEFYGYTF.

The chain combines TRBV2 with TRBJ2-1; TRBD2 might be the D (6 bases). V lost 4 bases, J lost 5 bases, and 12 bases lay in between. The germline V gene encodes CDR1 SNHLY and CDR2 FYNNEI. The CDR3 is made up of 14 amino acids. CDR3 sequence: CASSGVGGDNEQFF. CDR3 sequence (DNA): TGTGCCAGCAGTGGGGTGGGGGGAGACAATGAGCAGTTCTTC.

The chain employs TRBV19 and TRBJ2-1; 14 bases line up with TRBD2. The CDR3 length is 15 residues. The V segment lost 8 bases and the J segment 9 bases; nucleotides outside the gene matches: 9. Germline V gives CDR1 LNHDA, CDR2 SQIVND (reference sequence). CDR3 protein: CASSRLAGGRVEQFF. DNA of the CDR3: TGTGCCAGTTCTCGACTAGCGGGGGGGCGGGTTGAGCAGTTCTTC.

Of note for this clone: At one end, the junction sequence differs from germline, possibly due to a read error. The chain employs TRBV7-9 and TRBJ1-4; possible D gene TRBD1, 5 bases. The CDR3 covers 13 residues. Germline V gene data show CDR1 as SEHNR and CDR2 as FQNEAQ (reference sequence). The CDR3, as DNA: TGTGCCAGCAGCTCCCTGGGGACGGTAGGCTCGGAGTTT. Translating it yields CASSSLGTVGSEF. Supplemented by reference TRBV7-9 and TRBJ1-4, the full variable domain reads DTGVSQNPRHKITKRGQNVTFRCDPISEHNRLYWYRQTLGQGPEFLTYFQNEAQLEKSRLLSDRFSAERPKGSFSTLEIQRTEQGDSAMYLCASSSLGTVGSEFGSGTQLSVL.

The CDR3, as DNA: TGTGCCAGCAGCCCCGGATTCTACACAGATACGCAGTATTTT. Encoded protein: CASSPGFYTDTQYF. The chain links TRBV7-2 to TRBJ2-3, with D hard to call. From germline, CDR1 is SGHTA and CDR2 FQGNSA. The CDR3 covers 14 residues. Trimming pared 5 bases from V and 2 bases from J, leaving 11 bases between.

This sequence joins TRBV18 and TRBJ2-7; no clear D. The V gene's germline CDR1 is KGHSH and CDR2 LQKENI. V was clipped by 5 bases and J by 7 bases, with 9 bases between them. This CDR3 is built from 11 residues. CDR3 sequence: CASSIEGEQYF. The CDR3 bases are TGTGCCAGCTCAATAGAAGGGGAGCAGTACTTC.

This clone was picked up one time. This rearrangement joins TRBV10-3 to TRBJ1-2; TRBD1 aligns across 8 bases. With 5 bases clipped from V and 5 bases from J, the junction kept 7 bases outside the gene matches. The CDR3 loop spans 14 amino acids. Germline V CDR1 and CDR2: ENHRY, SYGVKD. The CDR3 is CAISLTGGMYGYTF. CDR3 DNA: TGTGCCATCAGTCTCACAGGGGGGATGTATGGCTACACCTTC.

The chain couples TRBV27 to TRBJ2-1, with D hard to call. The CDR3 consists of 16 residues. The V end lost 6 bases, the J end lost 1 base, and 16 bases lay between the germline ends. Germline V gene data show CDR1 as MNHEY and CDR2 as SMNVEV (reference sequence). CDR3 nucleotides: TGTGCCAGCAGGGATCCCCGCAGCCTTTCCTACAATGAGCAGTTCTTC. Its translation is CASRDPRSLSYNEQFF.

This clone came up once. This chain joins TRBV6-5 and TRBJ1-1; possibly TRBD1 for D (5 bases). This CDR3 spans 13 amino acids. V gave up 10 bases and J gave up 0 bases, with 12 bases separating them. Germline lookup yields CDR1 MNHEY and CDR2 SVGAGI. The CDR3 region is CATYRGMNTEAFF. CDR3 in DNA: TGTGCCACGTACCGGGGGATGAACACTGAAGCTTTCTTT.